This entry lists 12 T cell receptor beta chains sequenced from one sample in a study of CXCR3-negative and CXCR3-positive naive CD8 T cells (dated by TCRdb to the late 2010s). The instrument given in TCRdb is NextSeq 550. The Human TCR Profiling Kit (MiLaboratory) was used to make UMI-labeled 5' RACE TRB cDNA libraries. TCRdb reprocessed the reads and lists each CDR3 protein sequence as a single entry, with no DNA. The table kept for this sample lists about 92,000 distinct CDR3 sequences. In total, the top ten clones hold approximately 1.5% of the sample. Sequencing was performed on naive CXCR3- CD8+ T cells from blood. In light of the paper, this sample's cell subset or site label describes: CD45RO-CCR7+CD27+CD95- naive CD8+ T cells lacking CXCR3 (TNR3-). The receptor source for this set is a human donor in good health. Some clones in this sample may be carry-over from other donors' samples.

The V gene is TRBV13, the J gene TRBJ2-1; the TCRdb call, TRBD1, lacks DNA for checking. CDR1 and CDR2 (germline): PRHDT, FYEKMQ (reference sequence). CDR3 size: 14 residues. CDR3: CASSSADRGNEQFF.

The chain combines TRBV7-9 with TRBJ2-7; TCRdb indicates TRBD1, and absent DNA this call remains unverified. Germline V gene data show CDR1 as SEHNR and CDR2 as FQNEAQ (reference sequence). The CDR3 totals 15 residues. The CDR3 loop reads CASSGDRGPVYEQYF.

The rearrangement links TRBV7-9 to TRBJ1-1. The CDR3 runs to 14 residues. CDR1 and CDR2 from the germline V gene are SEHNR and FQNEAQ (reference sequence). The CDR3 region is CASSPVTSNTEAFF.

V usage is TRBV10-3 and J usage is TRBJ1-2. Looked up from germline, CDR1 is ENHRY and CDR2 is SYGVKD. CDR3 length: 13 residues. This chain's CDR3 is CAISESAGSGYTF.

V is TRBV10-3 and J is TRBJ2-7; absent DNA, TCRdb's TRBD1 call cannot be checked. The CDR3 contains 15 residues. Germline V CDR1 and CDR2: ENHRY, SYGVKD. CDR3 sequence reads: CAISESQGTSYEQYF.

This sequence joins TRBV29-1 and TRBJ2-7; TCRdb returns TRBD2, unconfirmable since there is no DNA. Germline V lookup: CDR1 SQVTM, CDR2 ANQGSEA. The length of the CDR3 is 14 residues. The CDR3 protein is CSVGGLAGSYEQYF.

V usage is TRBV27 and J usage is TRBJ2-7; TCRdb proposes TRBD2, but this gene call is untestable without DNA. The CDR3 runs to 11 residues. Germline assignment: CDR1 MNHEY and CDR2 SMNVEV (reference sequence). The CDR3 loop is CASSYGREQYF.

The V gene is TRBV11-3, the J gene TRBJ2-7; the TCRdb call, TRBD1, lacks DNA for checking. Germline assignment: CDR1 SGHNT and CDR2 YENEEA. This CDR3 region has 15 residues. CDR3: CASSAPWDRGYEQYF.

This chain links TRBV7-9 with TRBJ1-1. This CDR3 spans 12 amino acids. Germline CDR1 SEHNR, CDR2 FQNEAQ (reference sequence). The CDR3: CASSHLGPEAFF.

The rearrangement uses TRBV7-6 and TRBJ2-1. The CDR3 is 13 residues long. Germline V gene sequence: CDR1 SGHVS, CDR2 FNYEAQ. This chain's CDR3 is CASSLLGYNEQFF.

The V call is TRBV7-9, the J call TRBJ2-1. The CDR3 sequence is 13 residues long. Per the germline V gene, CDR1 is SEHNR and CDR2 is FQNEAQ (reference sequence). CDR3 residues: CASSSASNNEQFF.

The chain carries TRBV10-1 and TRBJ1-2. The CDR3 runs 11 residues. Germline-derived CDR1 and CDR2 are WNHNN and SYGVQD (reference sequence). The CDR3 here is CASRRETGYTF.